Below are 24 T cell receptor beta chains sequenced from a single sample in a study of cytomegalovirus exposure and HLA in healthy donors. Primers included in the PCR were 60 Vbeta and 13 Jbeta primers. Profiled with immunoSEQ multiplex PCR; TCRdb holds only in-frame clones, not every one. The sample shows about 50,000 clones, 55% to 85% of them seen only once. Sample: PBMCs. The receptors were sampled from a woman between 50 and 59 years old in good health and CMV-seronegative.

The rearrangement uses TRBV2 and TRBJ2-4; 11 nucleotides align to TRBD2. Germline CDR1 and CDR2: SNHLY and FYNNEI. After removal of 3 bases from V and 6 bases from J, the junction contained 10 bases not matched to a gene. The CDR3 covers 17 residues. The CDR3 DNA reads TGTGCCAGCAGTGATCGCACTAGCGGGGGTCACTCAAACATTCAGTACTTC. Amino acid sequence: CASSDRTSGGHSNIQYF.

In this sample, this clone turned up a few times. The chain has TRBV2 and TRBJ1-4; D unclear. There are 14 residues in the CDR3. Germline V gene sequence: CDR1 SNHLY, CDR2 FYNNEI. V lost 1 base and J lost 3, with 6 bases in between. This CDR3 reads CASSEGRSNEKLFF. The CDR3 DNA follows: TGTGCCAGCAGTGAAGGGAGATCTAATGAAAAACTGTTTTTT.

The chain has TRBV7-3 and TRBJ2-1; TRBD2 matches 9 bases. Germline V gene data show CDR1 as SGHTA and CDR2 as FQGTGA. The V segment lost 5 bases and the J segment 4 bases; nucleotides outside the gene matches: 6. The CDR3 has 15 amino acids. DNA of the CDR3: TGTGCCAGCAGCCCCCCGGGACTAGCTTACAATGAGCAGTTCTTC. It codes for CASSPPGLAYNEQFF.

The gene calls are TRBV7-2 and TRBJ2-1, with D maybe TRBD2 (5 bases). Trimming removed 5 bases at V and 4 bases at J, with 18 bases between. CDR1 is SGHTA and CDR2 is FQGNSA in the germline V gene. The CDR3 extends over 16 amino acids. The CDR3 DNA follows: TGTGCCAGCAGCCCCCTACCGGGATTAGGATACAATGAGCAGTTCTTC. Its protein is CASSPLPGLGYNEQFF.

With regard to this clone: The same CDR3 also results from other DNA sequences found in this sample. The chain recombines TRBV2 with TRBJ2-7; tentatively, D is TRBD2 (6 bases). There are 17 residues in the CDR3. V was pared by 8 bases and J by 3 bases, with 26 bases between. The germline CDR1 and CDR2 sequences are SNHLY and FYNNEI. CDR3 in amino acids: CASGPGGRVRRDYEQYF. The CDR3 coding sequence is TGTGCCAGCGGACCCGGGGGTAGAGTAAGGCGGGACTACGAGCAGTACTTC.

This clone was detected only a few times. CDR3 loop: CASSLLGGRNEAFF. CDR3 DNA: TGTGCCAGCAGCTTATTGGGCGGGAGGAATGAAGCTTTCTTT. The chain carries TRBV7-2 and TRBJ1-1; no firm D call. Looked up from germline, CDR1 is SGHTA and CDR2 is FQGNSA. The CDR3 is made up of 14 amino acids. V lost 2 bases, J lost 7 bases, and 14 bases lay in between.

V and J are TRBV7-2 and TRBJ2-3; D unclear. From germline, CDR1 is SGHTA and CDR2 FQGNSA. V dropped 2 bases and J dropped 8 bases, with 5 bases sitting between them. This CDR3 comprises 11 residues. The CDR3 spells CASSLSGTQYF. The CDR3 DNA follows: TGTGCCAGCAGCTTATCGGGTACGCAGTATTTT.

This clone was found once. The rearrangement joins TRBV6-1 to TRBJ2-5, with 11 bases lining up with TRBD2. The germline CDR1 and CDR2 sequences are MNHNS and SASEGT. The CDR3 has 17 amino acids. The V gene end was trimmed by 0 bases and the J gene end by 6 bases; junction bases not matched to a gene: 9. The CDR3, as DNA: TGTGCCAGCAGTGAAGCCTTGACTAGCGGGGTTCAGCAGACCCAGTACTTC. Encoded protein: CASSEALTSGVQQTQYF.

The genes are TRBV2 and TRBJ2-7; a weak D match, TRBD1 (5 bases). In germline, CDR1 is SNHLY, CDR2 FYNNEI. The CDR3 contains 15 residues. The V end lost 0 bases, the J end lost 2 bases, and 11 bases lay between the germline ends. The CDR3 reads CASSEALPDTYEQYF. The CDR3 nucleotides read TGTGCCAGCAGTGAAGCGCTTCCGGACACCTACGAGCAGTACTTC.

The chain is built from TRBV11-2 and TRBJ2-5; D is undetermined. Deletions cut 1 base from V and 0 bases from J, with 9 bases between. The CDR3 runs to 15 residues. Germline V gene data show CDR1 as SGHAT and CDR2 as FQNNGV. CDR3: CASSLVSDYQETQYF. The CDR3 DNA sequence: TGTGCCAGCAGCTTAGTGTCAGACTACCAAGAGACCCAGTACTTC.

The J gene is TRBJ2-1, the V gene TRBV5-1; the D is unclear. Germline CDR1 reads SGHRS; CDR2 reads YFSETQ. Trimming shortened V by 0 bases and J by 6 bases, and 10 bases separated the two germline ends. There are 14 residues in the CDR3. The CDR3 nucleotides read TGCGCCAGCAGCTTGGGGCAGGTTATCAATGAGCAGTTCTTC. It yields the protein CASSLGQVINEQFF. The full variable domain, completed using reference TRBV5-1 and TRBJ2-1, is KAGVTQTPRYLIKTRGQQVTLSCSPISGHRSVSWYQQTPGQGLQFLFEYFSETQRNKGNFPGRFSGRQFSNSRSEMNVSTLELGDSALYLCASSLGQVINEQFFGPGTRLTVL.

The chain recombines TRBV10-3 with TRBJ1-5; weak D call: TRBD1 (5 bases). This CDR3 is built from 16 residues. V gave up 0 bases and J gave up 2 bases, with 11 bases separating them. Germline V lookup: CDR1 ENHRY, CDR2 SYGVKD. The CDR3 DNA is TGTGCCATCAGTGAGTCGGTAGGGGTAGGCAATCAGCCCCAGCATTTT. Protein: CAISESVGVGNQPQHF.

This clone occurred a few times. The V gene is TRBV18, the J gene TRBJ2-1; 12 nucleotides line up with TRBD2. CDR3 length: 15 residues. Looked up from germline, CDR1 is KGHSH and CDR2 is LQKENI. Trimming removed 1 base from V and 7 bases from J; junction bases left unmatched: 2. The CDR3 protein is CASSPRLAGGNEQFF. The CDR3, as DNA: TGTGCCAGCTCACCACGGCTAGCGGGAGGGAATGAGCAGTTCTTC.

This clone showed up just once. The chain couples TRBV18 to TRBJ1-6; D may be TRBD1 (5 bases). The CDR3 covers 15 residues. Germline lookup yields CDR1 KGHSH and CDR2 LQKENI. V lost 3 bases to trimming and J lost 6 bases, with 12 bases between them. CDR3 DNA sequence: TGTGCCAGCTCACCGTCCGGGGGAATTAATTCACCCCTCCACTTT. Amino acids: CASSPSGGINSPLHF.

This chain joins TRBV11-2 and TRBJ2-2; unclear D gene. Germline CDR1 is SGHAT and CDR2 is FQNNGV. Deletions cut 5 bases from V and 6 bases from J, with 13 bases between. This CDR3 comprises 14 residues. The CDR3 nucleotides are TGTGCCAGCAGCGAGAACGCCGCCTCCGGGGAGCTGTTTTTT. Its protein product is CASSENAASGELFF.

CDR3 region: CASSRAGGLGEKLFF. CDR3 nucleotides: TGCGCCAGCAGTCGTGCGGGGGGACTTGGTGAAAAACTGTTTTTT. V is TRBV5-1 and J is TRBJ1-4; weak D call: TRBD1 (5 bases). The CDR3 consists of 15 residues. Looked up from germline, CDR1 is SGHRS and CDR2 is YFSETQ. With 5 bases removed from V and 7 bases from J, the gap between germline ends came to 18 bases.

This chain links TRBV19 with TRBJ1-5, with a tentative D call TRBD1 (6 bases). Trimming cost V 3 bases and J 12 bases, with 12 bases left between them. CDR1 is LNHDA and CDR2 is SQIVND in the germline V gene (reference sequence). The CDR3 has 12 amino acids. The CDR3 spells CASSIAGALQHF. DNA for the CDR3: TGTGCCAGTAGTATTGCGGGGGCCCTCCAGCATTTT.

V is TRBV28 and J is TRBJ1-2, with D tentatively TRBD1 (6 bases). Germline loops: CDR1 MDHEN, CDR2 SYDVKM. The CDR3 extends over 14 amino acids. Between the trimmed V and J ends, which lost 2 bases and 4 bases, there was a span of 11 bases. The CDR3 sequence: CASSLPQGPYGYTF. For the CDR3, the DNA is TGTGCCAGCAGTTTACCACAGGGCCCCTATGGCTACACCTTC.

The rearrangement joins TRBV29-1 to TRBJ2-7, with 7 bases aligning to TRBD1. The J segment lost 3 bases and the V segment lost 3 bases, leaving 11 bases of the junction unmatched. The length of the CDR3 is 15 residues. Germline V gives CDR1 SQVTM, CDR2 ANQGSEA. The chain's CDR3 is CSVDHRDSLGYEQYF. The CDR3 DNA reads as TGCAGCGTTGACCACCGGGACAGTTTAGGCTACGAGCAGTACTTC.

This clone was counted only a few times. This chain uses TRBV4-2 with TRBJ2-7; 7 bases are a match to TRBD1. The CDR3 spans 14 residues. The junction had 5 bases not matched to a gene; V was cut back by 3 bases and J by 3 bases. CDR1 is LGHNA, CDR2 YNFKEQ, per germline. In nucleotides, the CDR3 is TGTGCCAGCAGCCACTCGCAGGGGGTCTACGAGCAGTACTTC. It specifies CASSHSQGVYEQYF.

The chain carries TRBV28 and TRBJ1-1, with 7 positions matching TRBD1. The CDR3 is 13 amino acids. Looked up from germline, CDR1 is MDHEN and CDR2 is SYDVKM. V lost 6 bases and J lost 6; bases outside the gene matches: 7. CDR3 loop: CASSRDSTSEAFF. CDR3 in DNA: TGTGCCAGCAGCCGGGACAGTACTTCTGAAGCTTTCTTT.

The rearrangement joins TRBV7-9 to TRBJ2-7, with a weak D call TRBD2 (5 bases). Trimming took off 1 base at V and 0 bases at J, with 13 bases between the two ends. This CDR3 is 16 amino acids long. Per the germline V gene, CDR1 is SEHNR and CDR2 is FQNEAQ (reference sequence). CDR3 in DNA: TGTGCCAGCAGCTTAGGAATCGGGGATATCTCCTACGAGCAGTACTTC. Translation: CASSLGIGDISYEQYF.

This clone was found once. It is likely a read error, because the conserved phenylalanine at the end of the CDR3 is missing. This chain connects TRBV6-6 to TRBJ1-1; D is uncertain. Germline V lookup: CDR1 MNHNY, CDR2 SVGAGI (reference sequence). The CDR3 runs 13 residues. Trimming took off 5 bases at V and 5 bases at J, with 12 bases between the two ends. CDR3 DNA: TGTGCCAGCAGTATAGAACCCGGGACTGAAGCTTTCCTT. Translation gives CASSIEPGTEAFL.

This sequence joins TRBV29-1 and TRBJ1-2; TRBD1 agrees at 9 bases. The germline V gene has CDR1 SQVTM and CDR2 ANQGSEA. This CDR3 contains 15 residues. The V and J ends lost 4 bases and 6 bases, in that order; junction bases with no gene match: 12. DNA of the CDR3: TGCAGCGTTGTGACAGGGGGAAGTCTTGGGAATGGCTACACCTTC. Amino acid sequence: CSVVTGGSLGNGYTF.